Following are 4 T cell receptor beta chains from one sample sequenced in a study of blood T cell repertoires in COVID-19. Repertoires were generated with immunoSEQ multiplex PCR, while TCRdb's copy carries only in-frame clones and drops some. In the table there are about 17,000 clones, roughly 86% of which are singletons. Sequences were obtained from peripheral blood. These receptors were obtained from a human donor in a cohort sampled during active COVID-19.

This clone was seen a single time. This sequence joins TRBV28 and TRBJ1-6; 8 nucleotides match TRBD1. The CDR3 is 16 residues long. Germline V gene lookup returns CDR1 MDHEN and CDR2 SYDVKM. Trimming removed 2 bases from V and 7 bases from J; junction bases left unmatched: 7. The CDR3 DNA sequence: TGTGCCAGCAGTTTACCCTATTCAGGGGGCAATTCACCCCTCCACTTT. Translated, it gives CASSLPYSGGNSPLHF.

This clone showed up just once. This sequence joins TRBV28 and TRBJ2-7, with 10 bases aligning to TRBD1. CDR1 is MDHEN and CDR2 is SYDVKM in the germline V gene. This CDR3 spans 14 amino acids. Losses at the gene ends were 3 bases for V and 5 bases for J; bases not matched to a gene: 4. CDR3 protein: CASSFPGTGDEQYF. In DNA form, the CDR3 reads TGTGCCAGCAGTTTCCCCGGGACAGGGGACGAGCAGTACTTC.

The chain joins TRBV9 to TRBJ2-1, with 9 bases matching TRBD2. The ends lost 3 bases at V and 3 bases at J; junction bases unmatched: 7. Germline-derived CDR1 and CDR2 are SGDLS and YYNGEE. The CDR3 contains 16 residues. In nucleotides, the CDR3 is TGTGCCAGCAGCGCGGGGGCTAGCGGGAACTACAATGAGCAGTTCTTC. Translating gives CASSAGASGNYNEQFF.

V usage is TRBV6-6 and J usage is TRBJ1-5, with TRBD1 as a possible D gene (5 bases). The CDR3 covers 15 residues. The germline V gene encodes CDR1 MNHNY and CDR2 SVGAGI (reference sequence). The ends were cut back, 5 bases at V and 6 bases at J, with 17 bases in the middle. The CDR3 coding sequence is TGTGCCAGCAGTGCAACCGATTCACAGGTTCAGCCCCAGCATTTT. This gives the protein CASSATDSQVQPQHF.